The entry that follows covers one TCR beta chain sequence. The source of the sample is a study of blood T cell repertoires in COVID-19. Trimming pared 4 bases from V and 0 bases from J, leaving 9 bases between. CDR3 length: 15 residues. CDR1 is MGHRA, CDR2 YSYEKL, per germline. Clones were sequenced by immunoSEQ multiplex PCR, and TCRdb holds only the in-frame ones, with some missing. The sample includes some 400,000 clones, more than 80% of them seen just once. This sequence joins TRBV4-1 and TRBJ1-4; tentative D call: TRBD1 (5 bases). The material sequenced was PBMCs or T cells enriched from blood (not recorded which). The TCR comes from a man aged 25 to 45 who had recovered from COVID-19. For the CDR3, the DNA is TGCGCCAGCAGCCGCGGGGGGGCAACTAATGAAAAACTGTTTTTT. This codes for CASSRGGATNEKLFF.